Listed below are T cell receptor beta chains from one sample, sequenced in a study of beta chain features in type 1 diabetes. Produced via immunoSEQ multiplex PCR; TCRdb's table is partial and in-frame only. The table has around 200,000 clones, approximately 13% seen once. The sequencing input was central memory CD4+ T cells from blood. The receptors come from a woman younger than 30 in good health. Each CDR3 is given with its conserved first and last residue. The order of the fields is V gene, clone size, J gene, D gene, CDR3 protein, CDR3 DNA. D genes are given only for firm matches. Size is omitted from some rows. Given values are once, few, many or a class for expanded clones.

TRBV2	.	TRBJ2-3	.	CASNNGRFTDTQYF	TGTGCCAGCAATAATGGGAGATTCACAGATACGCAGTATTTT
TRBV29-1	.	TRBJ2-1	TRBD2	CSVLGLANNEQFF	TGCAGCGTACTGGGACTAGCGAACAATGAGCAGTTCTTC
TRBV19	few	TRBJ1-5	.	CASSIVLQGNQPQHF	TGTGCCAGTAGTATAGTCCTCCAGGGGAATCAGCCCCAGCATTTT
TRBV5-6	.	TRBJ1-4	TRBD1	CASSSTGGNEKLFF	TGTGCCAGCAGCTCGACAGGGGGCAATGAAAAACTGTTTTTT
TRBV9	.	TRBJ1-1	TRBD1	CASSADRMNTEAFF	TGTGCCAGCAGCGCGGACAGGATGAACACTGAAGCTTTCTTT
TRBV4-3	.	TRBJ2-7	TRBD2	CASSQGRGLASEQYF	TGCGCCAGCAGCCAGGGCCGGGGACTAGCTTCCGAGCAGTACTTC
TRBV7-2	many	TRBJ2-1	TRBD2	CASSLVPSGRAFYNEQFF	TGTGCCAGCAGCTTAGTCCCTAGCGGGAGGGCCTTCTACAATGAGCAGTTCTTC
TRBV7-3	few	TRBJ2-7	TRBD1	CASSNSPGQGVEQYF	TGTGCCAGCAGCAACTCACCGGGACAGGGGGTCGAGCAGTACTTC
TRBV28	.	TRBJ2-1	TRBD2	CASSSRLANEQFF	TGTGCCAGCAGCTCCCGACTAGCGAATGAGCAGTTCTTC
TRBV2	few	TRBJ2-3	.	CASKSRLARSTDTQYF	TGTGCCAGCAAATCCCGGCTCGCGAGGAGCACAGATACGCAGTATTTT
TRBV7-2	few	TRBJ2-5	.	CASSLGQGGAQETQYF	TGTGCCAGCAGCTTAGGACAGGGAGGAGCACAAGAGACCCAGTACTTC
TRBV14	few	TRBJ1-4	TRBD1	CASSQALTTGPNEKLFF	TGTGCCAGCAGCCAAGCTCTGACGACAGGGCCTAACGAAAAACTGTTTTTT
TRBV4-1	few	TRBJ2-1	.	CASSQDWGDRYNEQFF	TGCGCCAGCAGCCAGGACTGGGGGGACCGATACAATGAGCAGTTCTTC
TRBV7-2	.	TRBJ2-1	TRBD2	CASSLVAGLAGVDEQFF	TGTGCCAGCAGCTTAGTAGCGGGACTAGCGGGAGTAGATGAGCAGTTCTTC
TRBV19	few	TRBJ1-1	TRBD1	CASSIIGTGRTEAFF	TGTGCCAGTAGTATAATCGGGACAGGGAGGACTGAAGCTTTCTTT
TRBV7-9	few	TRBJ1-4	TRBD1	CASSLGQGNEKLFF	TGTGCCAGCAGCCTGGGACAGGGTAATGAAAAACTGTTTTTT
TRBV19	few	TRBJ2-7	.	CASGADNYEQYF	TGTGCCAGTGGCGCGGACAACTACGAGCAGTACTTC
TRBV9	.	TRBJ1-5	.	CASTPDTRVGQPQHF	TGTGCCAGCACCCCCGACACGAGGGTAGGTCAGCCCCAGCATTTT
TRBV28	few	TRBJ2-1	TRBD1	CASGRGLHNEQFF	TGTGCCAGTGGTAGGGGGCTCCACAATGAGCAGTTCTTC
TRBV29-1	few	TRBJ2-2	TRBD1	CTARWGQHTGELFF	TGCACAGCGAGGTGGGGACAGCACACCGGGGAGCTGTTTTTT
TRBV4-2	.	TRBJ2-1	TRBD2	CASSKGPSGYNEQFF	TGTGCCAGCAGCAAGGGTCCTAGCGGCTACAATGAGCAGTTCTTC
TRBV11-1	.	TRBJ2-1	TRBD2	CASSLILAGGSEQFF	TGTGCCAGCAGCTTAATACTAGCGGGAGGAAGTGAGCAGTTCTTC
TRBV11-2	few	TRBJ2-1	.	CASNSRPGLFEQFF	TGTGCCAGCAACTCGAGGCCGGGTTTATTTGAGCAGTTCTTC
TRBV30	.	TRBJ1-2	.	CAWSVLSNYGYTF	TGTGCCTGGAGTGTACTCTCTAACTATGGCTACACCTTC
TRBV9	.	TRBJ2-3	TRBD2	CASSSRLAGTDTQYF	TGTGCCAGCAGCTCAAGACTAGCGGGCACAGATACGCAGTATTTT
TRBV15	.	TRBJ2-1	TRBD2	CATSGTSAGNNEQFF	TGTGCCACCAGCGGTACTAGCGCGGGCAACAATGAGCAGTTCTTC
TRBV6-5	.	TRBJ2-3	.	CASSWASGNTDTQYF	TGTGCCAGCAGTTGGGCCAGCGGCAACACAGATACGCAGTATTTT
TRBV5-4	few	TRBJ1-1	.	CASSLYRDSGAFF	TGTGCCAGCAGCTTGTACCGGGACTCTGGCGCTTTCTTT
TRBV30	few	TRBJ2-1	TRBD2	CAWSGLAGGNEQFF	TGTGCCTGGAGTGGACTAGCGGGAGGCAATGAGCAGTTCTTC
TRBV2	.	TRBJ2-1	TRBD2	CASKPQRGGGTYNEQFF	TGTGCCAGCAAACCCCAGCGGGGTGGGGGAACCTACAATGAGCAGTTCTTC
TRBV10-3	.	TRBJ1-5	TRBD1	CAISETGDNQPQHF	TGTGCCATCAGTGAGACAGGGGACAATCAGCCCCAGCATTTT
TRBV25-1	.	TRBJ2-7	.	CASSGNYEQYF	TGTGCCAGCAGTGGTAATTACGAGCAGTACTTC
TRBV5-1	few	TRBJ2-1	TRBD2	CASSLVAGGANEQFF	TGCGCCAGCAGCTTGGTTGCGGGAGGTGCCAATGAGCAGTTCTTC
TRBV7-9	.	TRBJ1-5	.	CASSRRGNQPQHF	TGTGCCAGCAGCCGGCGGGGCAATCAGCCCCAGCATTTT
TRBV7-3	.	TRBJ1-1	TRBD1	CASSLGGQGGTEAFF	TGTGCCAGCAGCTTAGGGGGACAGGGGGGGACTGAAGCTTTCTTT
TRBV30	.	TRBJ2-7	.	CAWSGRGSSYEQYF	TGTGCCTGGAGTGGTCGGGGGAGCTCCTACGAGCAGTACTTC
TRBV4-2	.	TRBJ2-2	.	CASSQAILADTGELFF	TGTGCCAGCAGCCAAGCGATACTAGCTGACACCGGGGAGCTGTTTTTT
TRBV6-5	.	TRBJ1-2	TRBD1	CASSGQGEGYTF	TGTGCCAGCAGTGGACAGGGCGAGGGCTACACCTTC
TRBV7-2	few	TRBJ2-7	TRBD2	CASSLAMREGAQYF	TGTGCCAGCAGCTTAGCCATGCGGGAGGGCGCGCAGTACTTC
TRBV4-2	.	TRBJ2-7	TRBD2	CASSQAGLAGGHEQYF	TGTGCCAGCAGCCAGGCGGGACTAGCGGGAGGGCACGAGCAGTACTTC
TRBV28	.	TRBJ1-1	.	CASSFLQGMAFF	TGTGCCAGCAGTTTCCTCCAGGGTATGGCTTTCTTT
TRBV6-5	.	TRBJ1-2	.	CASSSPTYGYTF	TGTGCCAGCAGCTCCCCTACCTATGGCTACACCTTC
TRBV7-2	.	TRBJ2-7	TRBD2	CASSLGTSFEQYF	TGTGCCAGCAGCTTAGGGACTAGTTTCGAGCAGTACTTC
TRBV5-1	few	TRBJ2-7	.	CASRPGQGTYEQYF	TGCGCCAGCAGGCCTGGACAAGGGACCTACGAGCAGTACTTC
TRBV14	.	TRBJ2-3	.	CASSQGRLGTDTQYF	TGTGCCAGCAGCCAAGGAAGGCTAGGCACAGATACGCAGTATTTT
TRBV19	few	TRBJ2-7	TRBD2	CASSLKTSGTYEQYF	TGTGCCAGTAGTCTAAAGACTAGCGGGACCTACGAGCAGTACTTC
TRBV27	few	TRBJ1-2	TRBD1	CASSFRQGNYGYTF	TGTGCCAGCAGTTTCCGACAGGGTAACTATGGCTACACCTTC
TRBV7-2	.	TRBJ2-3	TRBD2	CASSFRLAGGRDTQYF	TGTGCCAGCAGCTTCAGACTAGCGGGAGGCAGAGATACGCAGTATTTT
TRBV7-9	.	TRBJ2-5	.	CASSFPRETQYF	TGTGCCAGCAGCTTTCCGCGAGAGACCCAGTACTTC
TRBV5-1	.	TRBJ2-3	TRBD2	CASSSRLAGVDTQYF	TGCGCCAGCAGCTCAAGACTAGCGGGAGTGGATACGCAGTATTTT
TRBV18	.	TRBJ1-2	.	CASSAANYGYTF	TGTGCCAGCTCAGCAGCTAACTATGGCTACACCTTC
TRBV27	.	TRBJ2-6	.	CASSFSGVSGANVLTF	TGTGCCAGCAGTTTCTCAGGGGTGTCTGGGGCCAACGTCCTGACTTTC
TRBV30	few	TRBJ1-5	TRBD1	CAWAARGHQPQHF	TGTGCCTGGGCCGCTAGGGGGCATCAGCCCCAGCATTTT
TRBV7-2	.	TRBJ2-4	.	CASSLEGYTTQNIQYF	TGTGCCAGCAGCTTAGAAGGTTATACTACGCAAAACATTCAGTACTTC
TRBV18	.	TRBJ1-1	.	CASSPMGQMNTEAFF	TGTGCCAGCTCACCCATGGGACAAATGAACACTGAAGCTTTCTTT
TRBV7-6	few	TRBJ1-1	.	CASSRLTENTEAFF	TGTGCCAGCAGTCGTCTGACAGAGAACACTGAAGCTTTCTTT
TRBV25-1	few	TRBJ1-5	TRBD1	CASSETDRGQPQHF	TGTGCCAGCAGTGAAACGGACAGGGGACAGCCCCAGCATTTT
TRBV28	few	TRBJ2-7	TRBD1	CASRKGTGDPDEQYF	TGTGCCAGCAGGAAGGGGACAGGGGACCCCGACGAGCAGTACTTC
TRBV6-5	few	TRBJ1-2	.	CASVPGGGYGYTF	TGTGCCAGCGTTCCGGGGGGCGGCTATGGCTACACCTTC